Sequencing of this TCR beta chain was carried out in a study of shared clonotypes between healthy human individuals. This CDR3 is built from 13 residues. Trimming left V 5 bases short and J 4 bases short, with 15 bases between. CDR1 is SQVTM and CDR2 is ANQGSEA in the germline V gene. Naivety among CD8 cells was defined by CD45RO negativity and positive CCR7 selection, thereby excluding terminally differentiated effector memory CD45RA+ cells. Repertoires were generated with immunoSEQ multiplex PCR, while TCRdb's copy carries only in-frame clones and drops some. This sample has approximately 2,000,000 clones, with roughly 93% found just once.

Sequenced material: naive CD8+ T cells from PBMCs. The chain has TRBV29-1 and TRBJ2-7; TRBD1 might be the D (5 bases). This clonotype was obtained from a man aged 18 to 30 in good health. Some clones in this sample may be carry-over from other donors' samples. The CDR3 loop is CSVCYRSRYEQYF. CDR3 DNA: TGCAGCGTTTGTTACAGGTCCCGATACGAGCAGTACTTC.